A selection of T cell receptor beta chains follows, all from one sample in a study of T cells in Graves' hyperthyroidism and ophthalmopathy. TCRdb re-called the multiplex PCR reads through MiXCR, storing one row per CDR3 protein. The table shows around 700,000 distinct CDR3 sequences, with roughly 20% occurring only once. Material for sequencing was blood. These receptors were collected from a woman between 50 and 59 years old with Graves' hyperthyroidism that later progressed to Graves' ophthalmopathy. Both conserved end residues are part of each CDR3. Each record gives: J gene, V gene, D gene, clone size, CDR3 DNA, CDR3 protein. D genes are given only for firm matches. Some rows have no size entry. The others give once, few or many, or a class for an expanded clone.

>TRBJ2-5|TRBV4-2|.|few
TGTGCCAGCAGCCCTTTTTTGGGGGAGACCCAGTACTTC
CASSPFLGETQYF
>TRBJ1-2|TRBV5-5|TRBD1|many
TGTGCCAGCAGCTCGGGGACAGGGAACTATGGCTACACCTTC
CASSSGTGNYGYTF
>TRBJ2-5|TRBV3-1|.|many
TGTGCCAGCAGCCGAGGGGAGACCCAGTACTTC
CASSRGETQYF
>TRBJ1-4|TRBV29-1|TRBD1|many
TGCAGCGTTGAAGGGGACAGAGCTAATGAAAAACTGTTTTTT
CSVEGDRANEKLFF
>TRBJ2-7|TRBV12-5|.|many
TGTGCTAGTGGTTTGGGGGGGCCTAACGGCGAGCAGTACTTC
CASGLGGPNGEQYF
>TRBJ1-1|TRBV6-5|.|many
TGTGCCAGCAGTTACTTAGTACGGGGGGCGAGGGCTTTCTTT
CASSYLVRGARAFF
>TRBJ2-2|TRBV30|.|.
TGTGCCTGGGGGCCGGTCGGGGAGCTGTTTTTT
CAWGPVGELFF
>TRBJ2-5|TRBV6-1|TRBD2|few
TGTGCCAGCAGTGCCCCTTGGCGTAGCGGGTCAGAGACCCAGTACTTC
CASSAPWRSGSETQYF
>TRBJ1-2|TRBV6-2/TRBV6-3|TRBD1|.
TGTGCCAGCAATGGACAGGGGTGGACCTATGGCTACACCTTC
CASNGQGWTYGYTF
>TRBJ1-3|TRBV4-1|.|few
TGCGCCGGCAGCCAAGAACCAGCCTACTCTGGAAACACCATATATTTT
CAGSQEPAYSGNTIYF
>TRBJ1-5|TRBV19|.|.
TGTGCCAGTATGGCCGGGATCAATCAGCCCCAGCATTTT
CASMAGINQPQHF
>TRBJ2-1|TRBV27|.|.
TGTGCCAGCAGTTACTCGCGGAGTCAATACAATGAGCAGTTCTTC
CASSYSRSQYNEQFF
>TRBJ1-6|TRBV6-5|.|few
TGTGCCAGCAGTTACTCGATTGGCCTAGGGGCTGATTCACCCCTCCACTTT
CASSYSIGLGADSPLHF
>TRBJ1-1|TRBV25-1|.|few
TGTGCCAGCAGTGAATATATAGGGGGAAGCACTGAAGCTTTCTTT
CASSEYIGGSTEAFF
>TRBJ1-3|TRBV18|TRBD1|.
TGTGCCAGCTCACCAGACGGGACAGGGTACGGAAACACCATATATTTT
CASSPDGTGYGNTIYF
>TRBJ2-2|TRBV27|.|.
TGTGCCAGCACCCCCGGGACTGCCGGAACCGGGGAGCTGTTTTTT
CASTPGTAGTGELFF
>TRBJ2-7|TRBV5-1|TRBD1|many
TGCGCCAGCAGCCCGGAGGGACAGGGAACCTACGAGCAGTACTTC
CASSPEGQGTYEQYF
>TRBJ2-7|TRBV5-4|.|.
TGTGCCAGCAGCACCAGACAGTCTTACAACGAGCAGTACTTC
CASSTRQSYNEQYF
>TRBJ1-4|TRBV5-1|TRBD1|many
TGCGCCAGCAGCTTGGCAGGGGGATCGGCTAATGAAAAACTGTTTTTT
CASSLAGGSANEKLFF
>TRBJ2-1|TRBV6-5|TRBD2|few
TGTGCCAGCAGTTACAACCTAGCGGGGGGGTTTGAGCAGTTCTTC
CASSYNLAGGFEQFF
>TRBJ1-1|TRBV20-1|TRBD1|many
TGCAGTGCACTCAGGACAGGGCTTTCTGAAGCTTTCTTT
CSALRTGLSEAFF
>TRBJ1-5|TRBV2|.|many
TGTGCCAGCAGCTCTGGACAGCATAGCAATCAGCCCCAGCATTTT
CASSSGQHSNQPQHF
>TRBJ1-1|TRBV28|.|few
TGTGCCAGCAGTTTATCGTGGCTGAACACTGAAGCTTTCTTT
CASSLSWLNTEAFF
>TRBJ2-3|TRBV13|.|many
TGTGCCAGCAGCCCACGACGCACAGATACGCAGTATTTT
CASSPRRTDTQYF
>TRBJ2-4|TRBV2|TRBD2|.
TGTGCCAGCAGAGCGGGGGCCTGGGTGGCCAAAAACATTCAGTACTTC
CASRAGAWVAKNIQYF
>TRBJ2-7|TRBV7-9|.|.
TGTGCCAGCAGCTTAGACGGTATCACTACCTACGAGCAGTACTTC
CASSLDGITTYEQYF
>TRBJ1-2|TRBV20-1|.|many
TGCAGTGCTAATCAGGGAAGAAGCTATGGCTACACCTTC
CSANQGRSYGYTF
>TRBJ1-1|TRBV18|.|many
TGTGCCAGCTCACCAAATATGCGTGAAGCTTTCTTT
CASSPNMREAFF
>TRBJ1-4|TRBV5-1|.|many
TGCGCCAGCAGCTTGTCTTCGGGTGCAAATGAAAAACTGTTTTTT
CASSLSSGANEKLFF
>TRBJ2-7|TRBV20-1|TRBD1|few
TGCAGTGCTCCCGGACGGGACAGGAGGGATGACGAGCAGTACTTC
CSAPGRDRRDDEQYF
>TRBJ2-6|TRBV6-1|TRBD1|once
TGTGCCAGCAGAAAACAGGGGGCGAGCTCTGGGGCCAACGTCCTGACTTTC
CASRKQGASSGANVLTF
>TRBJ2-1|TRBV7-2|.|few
TGTGCCAGCAGCTGGGGGACGCACAATGAGCAGTTCTTC
CASSWGTHNEQFF
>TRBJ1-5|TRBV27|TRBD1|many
TGTGCCAGCAGTCCGGACCGGGACAGGGTCATTCCCCAGCATTTT
CASSPDRDRVIPQHF
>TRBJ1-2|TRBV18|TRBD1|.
TGTGCCAGCTCACCTTGGGACAGGGGAGGCTATGGCTACACCTTC
CASSPWDRGGYGYTF
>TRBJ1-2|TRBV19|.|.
TGTGCCAGTAGTATAGGAGTCAGGGCGTCGAACTATGGCTACACCTTC
CASSIGVRASNYGYTF
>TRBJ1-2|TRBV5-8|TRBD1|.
TGTGCCAGCAGCTCCGACAGGGGGCTCTATGGCTACACCTTC
CASSSDRGLYGYTF
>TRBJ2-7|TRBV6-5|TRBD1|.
TGTGCCAGCAGTTACTCCCGACAGGGGACCACCTACGAGCAGTACTTC
CASSYSRQGTTYEQYF
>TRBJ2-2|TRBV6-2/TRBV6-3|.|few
TGTGCCAGCAGCGGGGGAAAAACGAACACCGGGGAGCTGTTTTTT
CASSGGKTNTGELFF
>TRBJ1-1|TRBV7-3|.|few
TGTGCCAGCAGCGCATCACATACGAACACTGAAGCTCTCTTT
CASSASHTNTEALF
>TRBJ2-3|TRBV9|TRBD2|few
TGTGCCAGCAGCGTCACTAGCGGGGAGGGCACAGATACGCAGTATTTT
CASSVTSGEGTDTQYF
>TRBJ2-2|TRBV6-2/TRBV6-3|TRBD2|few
TGTGCCAGCAATGTAGGACTAGCGTGGGACGGGGAGCTGTTTTTT
CASNVGLAWDGELFF
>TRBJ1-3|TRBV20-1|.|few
TGCAGTGCTACCGACTCGACCCAGGGTACTGGAAACACCATATATTTT
CSATDSTQGTGNTIYF
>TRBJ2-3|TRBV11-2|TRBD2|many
TGTGCCAGCAGCTTTGTGCGGCCGGGACTAGTCATAGATACGCAGTATTTT
CASSFVRPGLVIDTQYF
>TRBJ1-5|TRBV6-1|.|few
TGTGCCAGCAGGCCTTCATTTAGGGGTTATCAGCCCCAGCATTTT
CASRPSFRGYQPQHF
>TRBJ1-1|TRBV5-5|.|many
TGTGCCAGCAGCTATTTCGACAGGATGGTAGAAAAAGCTTTCTTT
CASSYFDRMVEKAFF
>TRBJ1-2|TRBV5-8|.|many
TGTGCCAGCAGCTTGAGTTTTGGGACTGACGTCGGCGATGGCTACACCTTC
CASSLSFGTDVGDGYTF
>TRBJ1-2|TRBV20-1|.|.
TGCAGTGCTAGAGATATGGGGGCGACTCCTCTAAACTATAGCTACACCTTC
CSARDMGATPLNYSYTF
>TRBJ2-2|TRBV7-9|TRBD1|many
TGTGCCAGCAGCCGACAGGGGGCCGACACCGGGGAGCTGTTTTTT
CASSRQGADTGELFF
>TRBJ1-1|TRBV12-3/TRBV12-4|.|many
TGTGCCAGCAGTCGCCCTGGACGGCTAAACACTGAAGCTTTCTTT
CASSRPGRLNTEAFF
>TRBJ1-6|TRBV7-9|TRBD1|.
TGTGCCAGCAGCTTAGTTACAGGGGGTCCCAATTCACCCCTCCACTTT
CASSLVTGGPNSPLHF
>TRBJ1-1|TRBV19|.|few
TGTGCCAGTAGTCTTACAAGGGACCACACTGAAGCTTTCTTT
CASSLTRDHTEAFF